This TCR beta chain came from a study of blood T cell repertoires in COVID-19. Looking at the study overall: The origin of the acute and convalescent COVID-19 samples was the United States, Italy and Spain. PBMCs, B-cell-depleted T cells, or T cells provided the cDNA or gDNA that made up the material.

Sequenced by immunoSEQ multiplex PCR; TCRdb stores in-frame clones only, minus some. Of about 190,000 clones in the sample, 80% to 90% were seen once. Germline lookup yields CDR1 SQVTM and CDR2 ANQGSEA. Trimming took 5 bases from V and 5 from J; bases not matched to a gene: 5. The CDR3 length is 14 residues. The rearrangement uses TRBV29-1 and TRBJ1-5; TRBD1 matches 11 bases. What was sequenced was peripheral blood. The source of this sequence is a man aged 25 to 45 with acute or convalescent COVID-19. The CDR3 region is CSVRTGGLDQPQHF. In nucleotides, the CDR3 is TGCAGCGTTCGGACAGGGGGCTTGGATCAGCCCCAGCATTTT.